The 32 T cell receptor beta chains listed next were all sequenced from one sample in a study of blood T cell repertoires in COVID-19. Sequenced by immunoSEQ multiplex PCR; TCRdb stores in-frame clones only, minus some. The sample gives about 190,000 clones, around 85% of which show up once; 2.5% to 3.5% is in the top ten. The material sequenced was PBMCs or T cells enriched from blood (not recorded which). The receptors shown here come from a woman aged 30 to 39 who had recovered from COVID-19.

This CDR3 reads CAISASSGNTIYF. CDR3 DNA: TGTGCCATCAGTGCCAGCTCTGGAAACACCATATATTTT. V usage is TRBV10-3 and J usage is TRBJ1-3; the D is unclear. V dropped 4 bases and J dropped 0 bases, with 4 bases sitting between them. Germline V gene lookup returns CDR1 ENHRY and CDR2 SYGVKD. This CDR3 is built from 13 residues.

This sequence joins TRBV4-1 and TRBJ1-1, with D possibly being TRBD1 (5 bases). There are 16 residues in the CDR3. Germline CDR1 reads MGHRA; CDR2 reads YSYEKL. V shed 0 bases and J shed 5 bases, with 16 bases lying between them. CDR3: CASSQDHGATGTEAFF. In nucleotides, the CDR3 is TGCGCCAGCAGCCAAGACCATGGGGCCACCGGGACTGAAGCTTTCTTT.

The J gene is TRBJ1-6, the V gene TRBV27; 7 nucleotides match TRBD1. The germline gives CDR1 MNHEY, CDR2 SMNVEV (reference sequence). The CDR3 totals 13 residues. Trimming at V came to 6 bases and at J to 9 bases, leaving 5 bases not matched to a gene. CDR3 bases: TGTGCCAGCAGGAACAGGGGCGTTTCACCCCTCCACTTT. Amino acid sequence: CASRNRGVSPLHF.

On this clone: In the same sample, other DNA sequences code for this CDR3. The J gene is TRBJ1-5, the V gene TRBV27; D is undetermined. The length of the CDR3 is 11 residues. Germline CDR1 is MNHEY and CDR2 is SMNVEV (reference sequence). The V and J ends lost 8 bases and 7 bases respectively, with 9 bases between them. CDR3 sequence reads: CASPQNQPQHF. Here the CDR3 DNA reads TGTGCCAGCCCCCAGAACCAGCCCCAGCATTTT.

Only one count was recorded for this clone. This chain uses TRBV5-1 with TRBJ2-1; 7 bases line up with TRBD2. Per the germline V gene, CDR1 is SGHRS and CDR2 is YFSETQ. This CDR3 region has 14 residues. The junction had 9 bases not matched to a gene; V was cut back by 5 bases and J by 7 bases. The CDR3: CASSHAGVANEQFF. CDR3 DNA sequence: TGCGCCAGCAGTCACGCGGGAGTTGCGAATGAGCAGTTCTTC. Together with reference TRBV5-1 and TRBJ2-1, the CDR3 gives the full variable domain: KAGVTQTPRYLIKTRGQQVTLSCSPISGHRSVSWYQQTPGQGLQFLFEYFSETQRNKGNFPGRFSGRQFSNSRSEMNVSTLELGDSALYLCASSHAGVANEQFFGPGTRLTVL.

The rearrangement joins TRBV9 to TRBJ2-7, with D tentatively TRBD2 (6 bases). V lost 0 bases, J lost 2 bases, and 18 bases lay in between. CDR3 length equals 17 residues. Germline CDR1 SGDLS, CDR2 YYNGEE. CDR3 sequence (DNA): TGTGCCAGCAGCGTAGGGGCGCGGGGAGGTATACCCTACGAGCAGTACGTC. This codes for CASSVGARGGIPYEQYV.

J is TRBJ1-1 and V is TRBV6-6; D perhaps matches TRBD1 (6 bases). Trimming cost V 6 bases and J 5 bases, with 16 bases left between them. Germline assignment: CDR1 MNHNY and CDR2 SVGAGI (reference sequence). This CDR3 region has 14 residues. As DNA, the CDR3 is TGTGCCAGCAGGCCCGGGGGGGCTGAAACTGAAGCTTTCTTT. Its protein product is CASRPGGAETEAFF.

The chain combines TRBV7-9 with TRBJ2-1; D unresolved. The CDR3 runs 10 residues. The V and J ends lost 5 bases and 10 bases respectively, with 6 bases between them. From germline, CDR1 is SEHNR and CDR2 FQNEAQ (reference sequence). CDR3 nucleotides: TGTGCCAGCAGCCCGTTCGAGCAGTTCTTC. Its translation: CASSPFEQFF.

Only one count was recorded for this clone. In DNA, the CDR3 is TGTGCCAGCAGTCCCAAGAGGACAGGGAGCAATCAGCCCCAGCATTTT. Its protein product is CASSPKRTGSNQPQHF. The chain recombines TRBV28 with TRBJ1-5; TRBD1 agrees at 8 bases. Trimming took 5 bases from V and 1 from J; bases not matched to a gene: 7. The CDR3 consists of 16 residues. Per germline, CDR1 MDHEN and CDR2 SYDVKM.

This clone was seen a single time. V is TRBV28 and J is TRBJ2-3; TRBD1 might be the D (6 bases). Trimming took 5 bases from V and 3 from J, leaving 15 bases between them. The germline CDR1 and CDR2 sequences are MDHEN and SYDVKM. CDR3 length: 15 amino acids. The DNA of the CDR3 is TGTGCCAGCAGTCTCCAGGGTAGGGGGACAGATACGCAGTATTTT. It encodes CASSLQGRGTDTQYF.

V gene TRBV19 combines with J gene TRBJ2-1, with D maybe TRBD1 (6 bases). The germline V and J ends were trimmed by 5 bases and 9 bases, with 14 bases remaining between them. CDR3 length equals 13 residues. CDR1 is LNHDA and CDR2 is SQIVND in the germline V gene (reference sequence). CDR3 bases: TGTGCCAGTAGTCCCCAGACCAGGGGTGAGCAGTTCTTC. This sequence encodes CASSPQTRGEQFF.

This chain joins TRBV3-1 (or the pseudogene TRBV3-2) and TRBJ1-6; D might be TRBD1 (5 bases). Deletions cut 4 bases from V and 4 bases from J, with 11 bases between. The germline gives CDR1 LGHDT, CDR2 YNNKEL (reference sequence). The CDR3 has 15 amino acids. The CDR3 bases are TGTGCCAGCAGCCCCAGAGACAGATATAATTCACCCCTCCACTTT. As protein: CASSPRDRYNSPLHF.

This chain joins TRBV5-5 and TRBJ2-3, with 11 bases identical to TRBD2. Germline trimming cut 0 bases from V and 4 bases from J; bases unmatched to any gene: 1. CDR3 size: 15 residues. Germline V gene sequence: CDR1 SGHKS, CDR2 YYEKEE (reference sequence). Written as DNA, the CDR3 is TGTGCCAGCAGCTTGGGACTAGCGGGACCAGATACGCAGTATTTT. As protein: CASSLGLAGPDTQYF.

This chain links TRBV6-5 with TRBJ1-5, with D possibly TRBD1 on 5 matching bases. The germline V and J ends were trimmed by 5 bases and 1 base, with 12 bases remaining between them. The CDR3 is 15 residues long. Per germline, CDR1 MNHEY and CDR2 SVGAGI. CDR3 region: CASSREGLSNQPQHF. As DNA, the CDR3 is TGTGCCAGCAGTCGCGAGGGACTGAGCAATCAGCCCCAGCATTTT.

The V and J genes are TRBV29-1 and TRBJ1-1, with TRBD1 as a possible D gene (6 bases). This CDR3 comprises 11 residues. Germline V gene data show CDR1 as SQVTM and CDR2 as ANQGSEA. The ends were cut back, 7 bases at V and 11 bases at J, with 17 bases in the middle. CDR3 loop: CSGRDTRFAFF. The DNA for the CDR3 is TGCAGCGGCAGGGACACGCGTTTCGCTTTCTTT.

The rearrangement uses TRBV15 and TRBJ2-5; the D gene is possibly TRBD1 (5 bases). Trimming pared 0 bases from V and 9 bases from J, leaving 17 bases between. Germline V gives CDR1 LNHNV, CDR2 YYDKDF (reference sequence). This CDR3 is 15 amino acids long. CDR3 sequence: CATSRDTGRVTAQYF. CDR3 DNA: TGTGCCACCAGCAGAGATACGGGCAGGGTGACGGCCCAGTACTTC.

V and J are TRBV6-5 and TRBJ1-5, with D hard to call. The CDR3 is made up of 12 amino acids. CDR1 MNHEY and CDR2 SVGAGI come from the germline V gene. The V end lost 5 bases, the J end lost 9 bases, and 11 bases lay between the germline ends. CDR3 sequence reads: CASSPLLGPQHF. The CDR3 DNA follows: TGTGCCAGCAGTCCCTTGCTCGGGCCCCAGCATTTT.

The V and J genes are TRBV5-1 and TRBJ2-1; D gene uncertain. The CDR3 extends over 16 amino acids. Trimming pared 0 bases from V and 5 bases from J, leaving 15 bases between. Germline CDR1 is SGHRS and CDR2 is YFSETQ. The CDR3 here is CASSLGAARTHNEQFF. CDR3 DNA sequence: TGCGCCAGCAGCTTGGGGGCTGCGAGAACCCACAATGAGCAGTTCTTC.

This chain connects TRBV3-1 (or the pseudogene TRBV3-2) to TRBJ2-1, with TRBD2 matching 7 bases. Germline CDR1 LGHDT, CDR2 YNNKEL (reference sequence). V lost 3 bases, J lost 2 bases, and 7 bases stayed unmatched. This CDR3 comprises 16 residues. In nucleotides, the CDR3 is TGTGCCAGCAGCCACCCTCCTGGGGGGGCCTACAATGAGCAGTTCTTC. This encodes CASSHPPGGAYNEQFF.

The chain joins TRBV11-1 to TRBJ1-2; D is perhaps TRBD1 (6 bases). Trimming stripped 5 bases from V and 2 bases from J, with 15 bases between. This CDR3 is 15 amino acids long. Germline V gene data show CDR1 as SGHAT and CDR2 as FQDESV (reference sequence). CDR3 in amino acids: CASSIGRTANYGYTF. The CDR3 coding sequence is TGTGCCAGCAGCATAGGAAGGACAGCCAACTATGGCTACACCTTC.

The rearrangement uses TRBV5-6 and TRBJ2-5; unclear D gene. From germline, CDR1 is SGHDT and CDR2 YYEEEE. The CDR3 has 14 residues. V was shortened by 1 base and J by 4 bases, with 11 bases between the two germline ends. CDR3 bases: TGTGCCAGCAGCTTGTATCAGGTTGGAGAGACCCAGTACTTC. Residues: CASSLYQVGETQYF.

This chain joins TRBV28 and TRBJ2-3; TRBD2 matches at 7 bases. With 5 bases clipped from V and 0 bases from J, the junction kept 5 bases outside the gene matches. CDR1 MDHEN and CDR2 SYDVKM come from the germline V gene. This CDR3 has 15 residues. CDR3 DNA: TGTGCCAGCAGTGTACAGCGGGGCAGCACAGATACGCAGTATTTT. Its translation is CASSVQRGSTDTQYF. Full variable domain (rest looked up from reference TRBV28 and TRBJ2-3): DVKVTQSSRYLVKRTGEKVFLECVQDMDHENMFWYRQDPGLGLRLIYFSYDVKMKEKGDIPEGYSVSREKKERFSLILESASTNQTSMYLCASSVQRGSTDTQYFGPGTRLTVL.

V and J are TRBV5-6 and TRBJ1-6, with D hard to call. Trimming stripped 4 bases from V and 8 bases from J, with 13 bases between. The germline V gene encodes CDR1 SGHDT and CDR2 YYEEEE. The CDR3 contains 14 residues. CDR3 protein: CASSPGEGDSPLHF. CDR3 nucleotide sequence: TGTGCCAGCAGCCCTGGGGAGGGCGATTCACCCCTCCACTTT.

CDR3 in DNA: TGTGCCAGCAGTGAGGTGTGGGGAGCGGGAGTGGAGACCCAGTACTTC. This sequence encodes CASSEVWGAGVETQYF. The V gene is TRBV6-1, the J gene TRBJ2-5; 8 nucleotides agree with TRBD2. Germline V CDR1 and CDR2: MNHNS, SASEGT. V shed 3 bases and J 5 bases; nucleotides not matched to a gene: 11. This CDR3 contains 16 residues.

The V gene is TRBV18, the J gene TRBJ1-3; 9 bases are shared with TRBD1. The CDR3 runs 16 residues. J gave up 0 bases and V 3 bases, and 3 bases lay outside the gene matches. Germline lookup yields CDR1 KGHSH and CDR2 LQKENI. The CDR3 DNA sequence: TGTGCCAGCTCACCGACAGGGGGAAACTCTGGAAACACCATATATTTT. It encodes CASSPTGGNSGNTIYF. The entire variable domain, with the rest obtained from reference TRBV18 and TRBJ1-3, is as follows: NAGVMQNPRHLVRRRGQEARLRCSPMKGHSHVYWYRQLPEEGLKFMVYLQKENIIDESGMPKERFSAEFPKEGPSILRIQQVVRGDSAAYFCASSPTGGNSGNTIYFGEGSWLTVV.

V usage is TRBV6-4 and J usage is TRBJ1-2; 7 nucleotides align to TRBD1. Germline V gene lookup returns CDR1 MRHNA and CDR2 SNTAGT. Unmatched junction bases numbered 12, after V lost 4 bases and J lost 7 bases. The length of the CDR3 is 15 residues. This CDR3 is CASSGQTGTSSGYTF. The CDR3 DNA is TGTGCCAGCAGTGGCCAGACAGGGACCTCGTCTGGCTACACCTTC.

This sequence joins TRBV9 and TRBJ1-1; D may be TRBD1 (5 bases). The V gene lost 0 bases and the J gene lost 10 bases, with 16 bases spanning the gap. Per the germline V gene, CDR1 is SGDLS and CDR2 is YYNGEE. This CDR3 is 14 amino acids long. The CDR3 sequence is CASSVAVGAGVAFF. CDR3 nucleotides: TGTGCCAGCAGCGTAGCGGTAGGGGCTGGGGTAGCTTTCTTT.

This clone was counted once. The chain is built from TRBV19 and TRBJ2-5; D remains unclear. The CDR3 spans 13 residues. V shed 8 bases and J shed 4 bases, with 14 bases lying between them. The germline CDR1 and CDR2 sequences are LNHDA and SQIVND (reference sequence). This CDR3 reads CASRPRLIETQYF. Written as DNA, the CDR3 is TGTGCCAGTCGCCCCAGGTTGATAGAGACCCAGTACTTC.

This clone showed up just once. The rearrangement uses TRBV4-2 and TRBJ2-1, with 10 bases that match TRBD2. The CDR3 consists of 17 residues. The V segment lost 1 base and the J segment 4 bases; nucleotides outside the gene matches: 7. Germline V gene data show CDR1 as LGHNA and CDR2 as YNFKEQ. The CDR3 sequence: CASSQAPAGGDYNEQFF. Written as DNA, the CDR3 is TGTGCCAGCAGCCAAGCCCCAGCGGGGGGGGATTACAATGAGCAGTTCTTC.

Only a few counts were recorded for this clone. The J gene is TRBJ1-5, the V gene TRBV5-5, with unresolved D. The CDR3 is 13 amino acids. V lost 7 bases and J 2 bases, leaving 10 bases between the germline ends. Germline CDR1 SGHKS, CDR2 YYEKEE (reference sequence). CDR3 loop: CASGSMGNQPQHF. In nucleotides, the CDR3 is TGTGCCAGCGGCAGTATGGGCAATCAGCCCCAGCATTTT.

The chain couples TRBV4-2 to TRBJ1-2; D perhaps matches TRBD1 (6 bases). Per germline, CDR1 LGHNA and CDR2 YNFKEQ. CDR3 size: 15 residues. V was trimmed by 0 bases and J by 6 bases, leaving 14 bases between them. The CDR3 nucleotides read TGTGCCAGCAGCCAAGAGTACAGGGTTCGCGATGGCTACACCTTC. As protein: CASSQEYRVRDGYTF.

The gene calls are TRBV9 and TRBJ1-5; 7 bases line up with TRBD1. Losses at the gene ends were 2 bases for V and 1 base for J; bases not matched to a gene: 0. Looked up from germline, CDR1 is SGDLS and CDR2 is YYNGEE. This CDR3 is built from 14 residues. CDR3 sequence reads: CASSVTGSNQPQHF. As DNA, the CDR3 is TGTGCCAGCAGCGTGACAGGGAGCAATCAGCCCCAGCATTTT.